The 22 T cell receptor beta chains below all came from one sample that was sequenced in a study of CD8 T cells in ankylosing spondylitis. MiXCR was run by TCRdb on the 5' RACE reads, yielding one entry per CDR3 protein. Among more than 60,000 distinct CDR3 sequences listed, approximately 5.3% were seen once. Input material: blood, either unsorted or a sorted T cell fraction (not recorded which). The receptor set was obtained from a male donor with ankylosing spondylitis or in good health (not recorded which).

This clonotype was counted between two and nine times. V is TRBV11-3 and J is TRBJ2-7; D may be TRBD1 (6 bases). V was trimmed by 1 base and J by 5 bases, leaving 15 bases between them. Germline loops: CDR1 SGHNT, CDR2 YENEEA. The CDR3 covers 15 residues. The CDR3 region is CASSLGAGRGDEQYF. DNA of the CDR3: TGTGCCAGCAGCTTAGGTGCTGGCAGGGGAGACGAGCAGTACTTC.

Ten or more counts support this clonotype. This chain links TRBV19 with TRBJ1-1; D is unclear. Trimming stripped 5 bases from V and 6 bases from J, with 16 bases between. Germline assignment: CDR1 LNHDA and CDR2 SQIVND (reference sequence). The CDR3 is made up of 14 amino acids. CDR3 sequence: CASSYLGVLSEAFF. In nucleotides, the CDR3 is TGTGCCAGTAGTTATCTGGGAGTGCTCTCTGAAGCTTTCTTT.

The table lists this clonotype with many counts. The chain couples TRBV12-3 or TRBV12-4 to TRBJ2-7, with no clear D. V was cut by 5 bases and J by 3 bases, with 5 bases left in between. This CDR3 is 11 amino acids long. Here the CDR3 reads CASSPHYEQYF. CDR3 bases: TGTGCCAGCAGTCCACACTACGAGCAGTACTTC.

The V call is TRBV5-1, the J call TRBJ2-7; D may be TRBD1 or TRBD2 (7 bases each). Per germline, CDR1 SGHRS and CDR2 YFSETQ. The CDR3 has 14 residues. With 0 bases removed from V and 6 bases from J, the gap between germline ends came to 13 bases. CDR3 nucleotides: TGCGCCAGCAGCTTGGGCCAGGGGGAGGGCGAGCAGTACTTC. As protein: CASSLGQGEGEQYF.

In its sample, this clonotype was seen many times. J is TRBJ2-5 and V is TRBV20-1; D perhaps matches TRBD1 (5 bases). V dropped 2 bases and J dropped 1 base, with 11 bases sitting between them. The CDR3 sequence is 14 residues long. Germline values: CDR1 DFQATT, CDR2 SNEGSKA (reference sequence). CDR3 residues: CSARYRGGQETQYF. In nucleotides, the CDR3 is TGCAGTGCTAGATATAGGGGCGGCCAAGAGACCCAGTACTTC.

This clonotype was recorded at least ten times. The CDR3, as DNA: TGTGCCAGCAGCTCAGCTCTAATCGGGTATGGCTACACCTTC. Translating gives CASSSALIGYGYTF. The chain employs TRBV11-2 and TRBJ1-2; no firm D call. The CDR3 sequence is 14 residues long. Germline CDR1 is SGHAT and CDR2 is FQNNGV. The V gene lost 4 bases and the J gene lost 5 bases, with 14 bases spanning the gap.

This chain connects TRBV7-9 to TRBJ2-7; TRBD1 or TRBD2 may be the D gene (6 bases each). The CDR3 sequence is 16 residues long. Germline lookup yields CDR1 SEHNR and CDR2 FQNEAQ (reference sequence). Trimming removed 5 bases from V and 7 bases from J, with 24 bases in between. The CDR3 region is CASSPFRQGRFWEQYF. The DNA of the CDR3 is TGTGCCAGCAGCCCCTTCAGGCAGGGGAGGTTCTGGGAGCAGTACTTC. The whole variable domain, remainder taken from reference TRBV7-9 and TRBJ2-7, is DTGVSQNPRHKITKRGQNVTFRCDPISEHNRLYWYRQTLGQGPEFLTYFQNEAQLEKSRLLSDRFSAERPKGSFSTLEIQRTEQGDSAMYLCASSPFRQGRFWEQYFGPGTRLTVT.

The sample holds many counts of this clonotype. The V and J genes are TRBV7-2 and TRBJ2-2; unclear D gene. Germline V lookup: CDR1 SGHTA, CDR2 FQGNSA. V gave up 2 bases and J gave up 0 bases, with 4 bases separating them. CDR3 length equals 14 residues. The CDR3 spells CASSLIPNTGELFF. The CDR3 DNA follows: TGTGCCAGCAGCTTAATTCCGAACACCGGGGAGCTGTTTTTT. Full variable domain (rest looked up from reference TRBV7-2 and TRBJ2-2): GAGVSQSPSNKVTEKGKDVELRCDPISGHTALYWYRQSLGQGLEFLIYFQGNSAPDKSGLPSDRFSAERTGGSVSTLTIQRTQQEDSAVYLCASSLIPNTGELFFGEGSRLTVL.

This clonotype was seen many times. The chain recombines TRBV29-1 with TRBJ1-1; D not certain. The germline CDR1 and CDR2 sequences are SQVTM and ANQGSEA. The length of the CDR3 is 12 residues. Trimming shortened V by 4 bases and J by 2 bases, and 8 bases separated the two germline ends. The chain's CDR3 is CSVGPGNTEAFF. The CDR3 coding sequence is TGCAGCGTTGGCCCAGGCAACACTGAAGCTTTCTTT.

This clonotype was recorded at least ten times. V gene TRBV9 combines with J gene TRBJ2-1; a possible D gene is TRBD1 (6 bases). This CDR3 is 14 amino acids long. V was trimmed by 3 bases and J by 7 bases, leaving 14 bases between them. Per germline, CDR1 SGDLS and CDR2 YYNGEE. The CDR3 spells CASSAPEGDNEQFF. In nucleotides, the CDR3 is TGTGCCAGCAGCGCGCCCGAGGGGGATAATGAGCAGTTCTTC.

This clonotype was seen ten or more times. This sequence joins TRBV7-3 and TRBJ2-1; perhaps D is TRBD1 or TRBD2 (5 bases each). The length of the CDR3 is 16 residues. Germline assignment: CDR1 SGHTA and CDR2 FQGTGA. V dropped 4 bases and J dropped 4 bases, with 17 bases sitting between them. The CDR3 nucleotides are TGTGCCAGCAGCTGGGGACCCCCGGATTTGTACAATGAGCAGTTCTTC. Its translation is CASSWGPPDLYNEQFF.

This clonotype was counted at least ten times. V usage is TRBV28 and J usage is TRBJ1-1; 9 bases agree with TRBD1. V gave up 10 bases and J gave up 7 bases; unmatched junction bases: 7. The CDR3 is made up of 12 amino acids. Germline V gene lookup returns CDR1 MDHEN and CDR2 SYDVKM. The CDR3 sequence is CAIHRGRGEAFF. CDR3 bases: TGTGCCATTCACAGGGGGCGTGGTGAAGCTTTCTTT.

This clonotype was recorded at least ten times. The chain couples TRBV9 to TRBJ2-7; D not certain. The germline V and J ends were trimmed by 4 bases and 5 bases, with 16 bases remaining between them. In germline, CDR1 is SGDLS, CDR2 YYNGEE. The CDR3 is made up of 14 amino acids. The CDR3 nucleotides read TGTGCCAGCAGCCCCCCCGATGGGAAAAACGAGCAGTACTTC. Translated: CASSPPDGKNEQYF.

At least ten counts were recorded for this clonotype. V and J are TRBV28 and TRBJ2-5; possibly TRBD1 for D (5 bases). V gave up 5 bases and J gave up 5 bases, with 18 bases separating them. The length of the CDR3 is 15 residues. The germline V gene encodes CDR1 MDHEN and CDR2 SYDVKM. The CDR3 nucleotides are TGTGCCAGCAGTATCCCCCTCCAGGGTTGGGAGACCCAGTACTTC. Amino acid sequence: CASSIPLQGWETQYF.

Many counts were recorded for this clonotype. The CDR3 region is CSARGPSGNIQYF. For the CDR3, the DNA is TGCAGTGCTAGAGGACCTAGCGGAAACATTCAGTACTTC. The rearrangement links TRBV20-1 to TRBJ2-4; 7 positions match TRBD2. The junction had 3 bases not matched to a gene; V was cut back by 1 base and J by 6 bases. The V gene's germline CDR1 is DFQATT and CDR2 SNEGSKA (reference sequence). This CDR3 region has 13 residues.

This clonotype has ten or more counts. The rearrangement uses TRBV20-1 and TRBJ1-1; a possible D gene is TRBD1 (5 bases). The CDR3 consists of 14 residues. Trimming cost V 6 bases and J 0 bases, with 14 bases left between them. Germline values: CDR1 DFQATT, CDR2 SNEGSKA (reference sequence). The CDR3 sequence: CSASATGLNTEAFF. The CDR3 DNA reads TGCAGTGCGAGTGCCACGGGGCTGAACACTGAAGCTTTCTTT.

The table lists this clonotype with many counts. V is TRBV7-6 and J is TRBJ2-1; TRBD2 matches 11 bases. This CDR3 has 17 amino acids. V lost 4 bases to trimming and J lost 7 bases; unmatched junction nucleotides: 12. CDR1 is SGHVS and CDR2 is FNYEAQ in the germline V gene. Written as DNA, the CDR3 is TGTGCCAGCAGCTCCTATGCGGCTAGCGGGGGGCAGAATGAGCAGTTCTTC. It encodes CASSSYAASGGQNEQFF.

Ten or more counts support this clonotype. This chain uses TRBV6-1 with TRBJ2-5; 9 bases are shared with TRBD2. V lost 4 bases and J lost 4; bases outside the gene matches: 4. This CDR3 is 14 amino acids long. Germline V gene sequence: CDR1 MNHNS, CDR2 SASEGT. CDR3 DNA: TGTGCCAGCAGTGTAGCGGGGGCAGGAGAGACCCAGTACTTC. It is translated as CASSVAGAGETQYF.

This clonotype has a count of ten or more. Written as DNA, the CDR3 is TGCAGTGCTGGCGTGGGGTCTTCGGGGGAGACCCAGTACTTC. This codes for CSAGVGSSGETQYF. The chain joins TRBV20-1 to TRBJ2-5; maybe TRBD2 (5 bases). CDR3 size: 14 residues. The V gene's germline CDR1 is DFQATT and CDR2 SNEGSKA (reference sequence). V was shortened by 5 bases and J by 5 bases, with 18 bases between the two germline ends.

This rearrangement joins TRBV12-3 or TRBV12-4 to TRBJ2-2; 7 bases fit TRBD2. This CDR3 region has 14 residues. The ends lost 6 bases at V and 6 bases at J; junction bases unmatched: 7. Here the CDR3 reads CASSRAGVSGELFF. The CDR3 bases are TGTGCCAGCAGCAGGGCGGGGGTGTCCGGGGAGCTGTTTTTT.

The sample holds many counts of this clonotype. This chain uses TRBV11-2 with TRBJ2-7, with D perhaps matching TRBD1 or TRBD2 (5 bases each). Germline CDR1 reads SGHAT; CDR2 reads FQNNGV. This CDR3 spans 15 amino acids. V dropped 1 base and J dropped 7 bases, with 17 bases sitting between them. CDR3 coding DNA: TGTGCCAGCAGCTTAGGGGGGACGAAGATGGGGGAGCAGTACTTC. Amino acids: CASSLGGTKMGEQYF.

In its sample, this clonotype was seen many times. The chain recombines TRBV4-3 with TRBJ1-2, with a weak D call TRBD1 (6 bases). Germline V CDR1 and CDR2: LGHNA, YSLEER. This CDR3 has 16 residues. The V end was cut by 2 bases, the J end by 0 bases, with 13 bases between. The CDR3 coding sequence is TGCGCCAGCAGCCAAATAGACAGGCCCGCTAACTATGGCTACACCTTC. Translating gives CASSQIDRPANYGYTF.